This note documents a single TCR beta chain sequence. Original handling: Counts of nucleated cells, estimated from reference gene primer amplification, were obtained. Clones were read by immunoSEQ multiplex PCR, and TCRdb kept only the in-frame ones, dropping some. V, J and clone size were drawn from that table, and D and trimming were deduced from the DNA. The repertoire holds over 85,000 clones, approximately 78% seen once, with 9.8% in the top ten. These data are taken from a study of blood T cell repertoires in COVID-19. Study information: Collection of acute and convalescent COVID-19 samples took place in the United States, Italy and Spain. T cells, B-cell-depleted T cells, or PBMCs provided the cDNA or gDNA that served as material.

Germline V gene data show CDR1 as SGHTS and CDR2 as YDEGEE. This CDR3 has 17 amino acids. V lost 4 bases, J lost 1 base, and 13 bases stayed unmatched. Sequencing input: peripheral blood. The TCR was taken from a man aged 55-75 years with active or convalescent COVID-19. V and J are TRBV5-8 and TRBJ1-2; 7 positions match TRBD1. The CDR3 sequence: CASSLLKGTAINYGYTF. CDR3 in DNA: TGTGCCAGCAGCCTACTAAAGGGGACAGCCATTAACTATGGCTACACCTTC.